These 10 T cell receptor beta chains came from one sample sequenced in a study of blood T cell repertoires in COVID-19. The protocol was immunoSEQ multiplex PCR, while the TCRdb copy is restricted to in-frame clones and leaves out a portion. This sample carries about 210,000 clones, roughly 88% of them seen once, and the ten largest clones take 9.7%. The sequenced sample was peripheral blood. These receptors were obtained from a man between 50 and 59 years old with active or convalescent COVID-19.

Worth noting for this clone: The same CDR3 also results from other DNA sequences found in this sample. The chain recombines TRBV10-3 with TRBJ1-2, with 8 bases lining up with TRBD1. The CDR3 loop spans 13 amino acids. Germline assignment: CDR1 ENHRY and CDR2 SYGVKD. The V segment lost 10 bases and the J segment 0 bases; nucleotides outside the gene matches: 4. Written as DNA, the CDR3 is TGTGCCACCAGACAGGGGACTAACTATGGCTACACCTTC. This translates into CATRQGTNYGYTF.

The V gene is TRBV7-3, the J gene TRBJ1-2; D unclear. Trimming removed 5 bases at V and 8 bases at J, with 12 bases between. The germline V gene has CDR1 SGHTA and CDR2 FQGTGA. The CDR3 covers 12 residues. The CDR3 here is CASSPGTGGYTF. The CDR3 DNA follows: TGTGCCAGCAGCCCAGGAACGGGGGGCTACACCTTC.

DNA for the CDR3: TGTGCCAGCAGCCCTGGGACAGGGGTAAACGGGCAGTACTTC. Translating gives CASSPGTGVNGQYF. J is TRBJ2-7 and V is TRBV9; TRBD1 aligns across 10 bases. The CDR3 has 14 amino acids. Trimming cost V 4 bases and J 9 bases; bases outside gene matches: 10. Germline CDR1 SGDLS, CDR2 YYNGEE.

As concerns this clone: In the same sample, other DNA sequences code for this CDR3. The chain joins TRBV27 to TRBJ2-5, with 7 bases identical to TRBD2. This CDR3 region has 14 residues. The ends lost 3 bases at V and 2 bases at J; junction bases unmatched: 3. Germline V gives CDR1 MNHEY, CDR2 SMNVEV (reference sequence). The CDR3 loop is CASSLWGGQETQYF. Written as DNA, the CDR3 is TGTGCCAGCAGTTTGTGGGGGGGACAAGAGACCCAGTACTTC.

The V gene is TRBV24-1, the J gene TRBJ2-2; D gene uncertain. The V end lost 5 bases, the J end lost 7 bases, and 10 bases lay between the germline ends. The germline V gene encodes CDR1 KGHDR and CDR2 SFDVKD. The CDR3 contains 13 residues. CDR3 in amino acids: CATSATAGGELFF. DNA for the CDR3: TGTGCCACCAGTGCCACAGCCGGCGGGGAGCTGTTTTTT.

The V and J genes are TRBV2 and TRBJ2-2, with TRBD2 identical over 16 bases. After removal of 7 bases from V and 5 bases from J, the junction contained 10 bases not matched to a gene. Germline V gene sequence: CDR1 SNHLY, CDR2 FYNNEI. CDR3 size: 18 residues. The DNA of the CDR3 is TGTGCCAGCACGGAGGGACTAGCGGGGGGGCCGGGGACCGGGGAGCTGTTTTTT. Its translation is CASTEGLAGGPGTGELFF.

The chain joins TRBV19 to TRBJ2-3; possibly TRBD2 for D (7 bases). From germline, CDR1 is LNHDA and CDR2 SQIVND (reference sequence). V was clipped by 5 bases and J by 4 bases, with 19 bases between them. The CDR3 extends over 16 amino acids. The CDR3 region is CASSSPPGGRPDTQYF. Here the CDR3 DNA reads TGTGCCAGTAGTTCGCCCCCCGGGGGGCGCCCAGATACGCAGTATTTT.

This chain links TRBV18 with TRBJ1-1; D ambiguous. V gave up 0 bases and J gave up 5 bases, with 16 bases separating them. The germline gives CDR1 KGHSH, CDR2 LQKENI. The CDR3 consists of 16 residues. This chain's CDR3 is CASSPPSISSWTEAFF. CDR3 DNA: TGTGCCAGCTCACCACCGAGTATCTCCTCTTGGACTGAAGCTTTCTTT.

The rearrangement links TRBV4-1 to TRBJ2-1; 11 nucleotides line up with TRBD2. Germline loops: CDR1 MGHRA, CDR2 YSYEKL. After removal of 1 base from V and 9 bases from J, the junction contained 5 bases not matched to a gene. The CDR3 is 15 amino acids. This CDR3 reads CASSQVVAGGREQFF. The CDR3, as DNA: TGCGCCAGCAGCCAAGTGGTAGCGGGGGGGCGTGAGCAGTTCTTC.

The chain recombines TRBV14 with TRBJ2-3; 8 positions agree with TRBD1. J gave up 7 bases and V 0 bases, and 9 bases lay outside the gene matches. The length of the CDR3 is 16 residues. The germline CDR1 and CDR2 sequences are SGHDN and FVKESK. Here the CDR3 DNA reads TGTGCCAGCAGCCAAGACAGTGGACAGGGTACGTATACGCAGTATTTT. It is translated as CASSQDSGQGTYTQYF.